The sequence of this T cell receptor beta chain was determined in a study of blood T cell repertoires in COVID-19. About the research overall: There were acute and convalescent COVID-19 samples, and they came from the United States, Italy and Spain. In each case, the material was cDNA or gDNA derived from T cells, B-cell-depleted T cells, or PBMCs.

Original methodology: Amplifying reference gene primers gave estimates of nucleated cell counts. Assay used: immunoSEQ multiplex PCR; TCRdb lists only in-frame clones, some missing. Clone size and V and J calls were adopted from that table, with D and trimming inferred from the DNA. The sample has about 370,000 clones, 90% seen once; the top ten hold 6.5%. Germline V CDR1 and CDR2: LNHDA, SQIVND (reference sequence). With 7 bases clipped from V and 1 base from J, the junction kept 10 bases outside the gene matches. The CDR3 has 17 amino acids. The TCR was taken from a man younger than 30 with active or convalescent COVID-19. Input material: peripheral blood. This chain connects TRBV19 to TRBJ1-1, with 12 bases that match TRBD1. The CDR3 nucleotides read TGTGCCAGTATCCCCGGGGACAGGGGGCATAGGAACACTGAAGCTTTCTTT. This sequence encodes CASIPGDRGHRNTEAFF.